This T cell receptor (beta chain) was observed in a study of Tregs in tolerant kidney transplant recipients. The CDR3 loop spans 12 amino acids. V gave up 7 bases and J gave up 6 bases; unmatched junction bases: 4. The germline gives CDR1 SQVTM, CDR2 ANQGSEA. As to this clone: Its cognate antigen is unknown.

Some clones are missing from TCRdb's copy, which holds only in-frame ones; the method was immunoSEQ multiplex PCR. The sample yields some 66,000 clones, more than 90% seen once. Notes on the study in general: Expanding Tregs on activated donor B cells appeared to best identify donor-specific TCRbeta clones.

This TCR came from a human donor who received a combined kidney and bone marrow transplant. The input for sequencing was CD8+ T cells from blood, taken before the transplant. This sequence joins TRBV29-1 and TRBJ2-7, with TRBD2 identical over 12 bases. The CDR3 is CSGTSGTGEQYF. CDR3 coding DNA: TGCAGCGGGACTAGCGGGACAGGCGAGCAGTACTTC.